This T cell receptor beta chain was identified during a study of T cells in Graves' hyperthyroidism and ophthalmopathy. Thyroid ultrasound and orbital computed tomography, with clinical symptoms and serum thyroxine and TRAb, informed diagnoses. This clonotype was counted between two and nine times. The CDR3 length is 14 residues. Trimming stripped 7 bases from V and 6 bases from J, with 15 bases between. Regions amplified from RNA transcripts were the TCR beta CDR3 regions. The HTBI primer set drove a first-round RT-PCR of the TCR CDR3. One entry per CDR3 protein, called by TCRdb with MiXCR from the multiplex PCR reads. The data contain over 350,000 distinct CDR3 sequences, approximately 18% of them singletons.

The specimen sequenced was blood. The clonotype originates from a man aged 18 to 29 with Graves' ophthalmopathy. This chain joins TRBV12-3 or TRBV12-4 and TRBJ2-2; D possibly corresponds to TRBD2 (5 bases). As DNA, the CDR3 is TGTGCCAGCATTCCGGGATTCACCCCCGGGGAGCTGTTTTTT. Protein product: CASIPGFTPGELFF.